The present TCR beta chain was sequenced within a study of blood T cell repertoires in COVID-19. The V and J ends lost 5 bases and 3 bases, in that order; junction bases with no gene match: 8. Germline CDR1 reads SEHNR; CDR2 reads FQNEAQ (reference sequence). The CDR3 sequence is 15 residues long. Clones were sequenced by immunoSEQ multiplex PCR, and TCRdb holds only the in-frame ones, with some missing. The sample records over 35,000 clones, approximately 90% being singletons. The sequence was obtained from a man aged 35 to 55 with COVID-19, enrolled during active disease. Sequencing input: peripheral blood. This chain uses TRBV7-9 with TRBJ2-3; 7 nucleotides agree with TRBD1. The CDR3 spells CASSQTGFVTDTQYF. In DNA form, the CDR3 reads TGTGCCAGCAGCCAGACAGGGTTCGTAACAGATACGCAGTATTTT.